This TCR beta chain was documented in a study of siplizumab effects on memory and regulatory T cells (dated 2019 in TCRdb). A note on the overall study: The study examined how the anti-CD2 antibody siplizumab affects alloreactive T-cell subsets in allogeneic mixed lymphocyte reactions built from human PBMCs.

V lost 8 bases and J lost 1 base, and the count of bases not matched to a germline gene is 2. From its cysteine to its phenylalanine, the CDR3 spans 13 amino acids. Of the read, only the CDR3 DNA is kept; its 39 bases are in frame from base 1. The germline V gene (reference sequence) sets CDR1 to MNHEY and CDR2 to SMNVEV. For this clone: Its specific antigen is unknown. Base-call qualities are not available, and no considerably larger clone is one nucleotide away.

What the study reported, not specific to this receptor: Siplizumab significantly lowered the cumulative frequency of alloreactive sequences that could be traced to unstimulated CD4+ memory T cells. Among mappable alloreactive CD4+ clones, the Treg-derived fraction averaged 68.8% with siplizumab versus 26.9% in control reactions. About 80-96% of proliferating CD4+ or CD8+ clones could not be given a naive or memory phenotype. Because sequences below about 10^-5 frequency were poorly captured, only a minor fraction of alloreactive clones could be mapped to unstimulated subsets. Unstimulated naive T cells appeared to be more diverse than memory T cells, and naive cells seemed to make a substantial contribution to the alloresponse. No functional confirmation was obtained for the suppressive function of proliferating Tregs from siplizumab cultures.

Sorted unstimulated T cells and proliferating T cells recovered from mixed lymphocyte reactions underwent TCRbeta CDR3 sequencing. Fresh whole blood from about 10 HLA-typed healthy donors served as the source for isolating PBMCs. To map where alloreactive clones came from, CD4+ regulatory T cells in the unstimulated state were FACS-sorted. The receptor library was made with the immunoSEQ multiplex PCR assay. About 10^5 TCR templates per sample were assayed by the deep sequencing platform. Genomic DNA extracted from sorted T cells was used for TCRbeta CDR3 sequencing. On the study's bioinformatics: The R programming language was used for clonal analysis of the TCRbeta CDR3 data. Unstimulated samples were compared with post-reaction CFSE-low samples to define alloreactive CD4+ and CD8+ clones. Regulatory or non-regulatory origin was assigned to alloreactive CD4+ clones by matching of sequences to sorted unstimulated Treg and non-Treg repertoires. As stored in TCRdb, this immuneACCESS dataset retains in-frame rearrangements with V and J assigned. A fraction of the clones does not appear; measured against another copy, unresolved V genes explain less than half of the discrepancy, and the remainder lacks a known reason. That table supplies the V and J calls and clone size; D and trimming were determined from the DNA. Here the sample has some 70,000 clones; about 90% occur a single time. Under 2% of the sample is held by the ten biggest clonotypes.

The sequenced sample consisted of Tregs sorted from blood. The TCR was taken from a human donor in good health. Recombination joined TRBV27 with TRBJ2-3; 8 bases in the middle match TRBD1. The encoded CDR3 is CASYRGGTDTQYF. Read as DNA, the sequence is TGTGCCAGCTACAGGGGGGGCACAGATACGCAGTATTTT.